The TCR beta chain described here comes from a study of blood T cell repertoires in COVID-19. Study-level information: Samples of COVID-19 (acute and convalescent) were obtained from the United States, Italy and Spain. The cDNA or gDNA used as material had been derived from T cells, B-cell-depleted T cells, or PBMCs.

Germline V gene lookup returns CDR1 SGHTA and CDR2 FQGTGA. CDR3 size: 16 residues. V shed 1 base and J shed 10 bases, with 20 bases lying between them. In the source study's methods: Amplification of reference gene primers provided the estimated nucleated cell counts. Measured with immunoSEQ multiplex PCR; TCRdb has only the in-frame clones, and not every one. V and J calls and clone size are as listed in that table; D and trimming were resolved from the DNA. This sample carries tens of thousands of clones, 68% of them seen once, and the ten largest clones take 17%. The sequenced material came from peripheral blood. This receptor was taken from a human donor in a cohort sampled during active COVID-19. This chain joins TRBV7-3 and TRBJ2-1; a possible D gene is TRBD2 (7 bases). CDR3 DNA sequence: TGTGCCAGCAGCTTAAGCGGGGGCCGTCAATTAGGGGAGCAGTTCTTC. Its protein is CASSLSGGRQLGEQFF.